This T cell receptor (beta chain) was documented in a study of blood T cells in healthy people across ages (dated by TCRdb to about 2015). General notes on the study: In model experiments, roughly one uniquely barcoded TCR beta cDNA molecule per two T cells was captured by template switching. To avoid experimental bias, donors of different ages were spread randomly across the sequencing lanes. Using the same blood draw, the study looked at two additional independent replicas of 1 million unique cDNA reads for two donors, one aged 18 to 30 and the other aged 80 or older. Four age groups were formed from the donors: young (average roughly 15 years), middle-aged (less than 40), aged (roughly 59) and long-lived (more than 75). Using deep sequencing normalized with unique cDNA molecular identifiers, the study measured how TCR beta repertoire diversity changes with age.

Systemically healthy Caucasian individuals from Russia, approximately 39 in total and aged roughly 6 to 95 years, were included as donors. About 10 milliliters of peripheral blood were collected from each donor into EDTA-treated Vacutainer tubes. PBMCs were isolated by Ficoll-Paque density-gradient centrifugation, with at least 6 million obtained per sample. Trizol reagent was used to extract total RNA from PBMCs, with at least 6 micrograms per sample. Naive CD45RAhigh/CD27high T cell percentages were measured by flow cytometry on a PBMC aliquot from every donor. The CDR3, from cysteine to phenylalanine, totals 16 residues. Of all the DNA, just the CDR3 is kept, 48 bases in frame from base 1. V ends up 6 bases short and J 3 bases short, with an unmatched junction base count of 10. Looking up the germline V gene yields CDR1 MNHEY and CDR2 SVGEGT. This clonotype has a handful of counts. Its antigen target is currently unknown. Per-base qualities were not stored, and no clone one base away is much larger.

Study-level results and caveats: The percentage of naive T cells measured by flow cytometry correlated strongly with observed TCR beta diversity. As age increased, observed TCR beta diversity per million T cells dropped in a roughly linear way, and a significant reduction was already evident by age approximately 40. Estimates of total diversity based on one million sequenced T cells were regarded as lower bounds and as underestimates. The CMV infection status of donors was not known, potentially confounding age-related changes in expanded clonotypes. Compared with the aged group, more naive CD4+ T cells, fewer expanded clones and increased TCR diversity were shown by the long-lived group, suggesting age selection. Since profiling was done on bulk unsorted PBMCs, naive and antigen-experienced compartments could not be conclusively compared.

Library generation was performed with 5' RACE. Sequencing was carried out with an Illumina HiSeq 2500. The second PCR ran for about 6 to 11 cycles and used a J-beta primer mix along with a sample-barcoded 5' primer. Each TCR beta cDNA molecule received a unique molecular identifier from a template-switch 5' adaptor carrying 12 random nucleotides. At least 3 million CDR3-containing paired-end reads were obtained from each sample. First-strand cDNA synthesis was performed from all RNA using the Mint cDNA synthesis kit, with priming by a TRBC-specific oligonucleotide. All cDNA was treated with uracil-DNA glycosylase and then went through a first 18-cycle PCR with the universal primers M1SS and BC2_uni_R. Turning to the authors' computational methods: Each sample was normalized by randomly selecting 1 million high-quality reads, each carrying a distinct molecular identifier. Reads with shared molecular identifiers were discarded instead of being binned into consensus sequences. MiTCR, set to a Q25 quality threshold and the strictest error-elimination algorithm, was used for CDR3 identification, clonotype clustering and error correction. A nonparametric unseen species model using Euler transformation provided a lower-bound estimate of total TCR beta diversity. The public sequencing data were trimmed at Q25 with fastp and processed into clonotypes with MiXCR by TCRdb, which kept only in-frame beta chains. Every entry covers one CDR3 protein and lists the most common genes and DNA from its rows. These V and J calls originate from TCRdb's pipeline instead of the authors' own analysis. Counted in this sample were approximately 1,000,000 distinct CDR3 sequences; 40% to 50% of them appeared once. In total, the top ten clones hold 15% to 20% of the sample.

Sequencing was done on a sample of blood. This TCR came from a woman aged 55-75 years in good health. Recombination connected TRBV6-2 or TRBV6-3 to TRBJ2-1, and 8 junctional nucleotides match TRBD2. The nucleotides read TGTGCCAGCAGAAACCCACTAGCGGCTTACTACAATGAGCAGTTCTTC. Its protein reads: CASRNPLAAYYNEQFF.